This TCR beta chain appears in the sequencing data of a study of blood T cells in healthy people across ages. Study-wide results and limits: With age, beta diversity per million T cells declined roughly linearly, significantly by 30 to 40.

A word on this clonotype: Its antigen remains unknown.

The CDR3 has 13 amino acids. V lost 10 bases, J lost 6 bases, and 15 bases lay in between. Germline loops: CDR1 SGHVS, CDR2 FQNEAQ. A sample-barcoded 5' primer and a J-beta primer mix were used in a second PCR of roughly 6 to 11 cycles. Each CDR3 protein is one row after TCRdb ran MiXCR on the 5' RACE reads. There are 1,500,000 or so distinct CDR3 sequences in the sample; roughly two fifths occur only once, and just over 4% lies in the top ten. J is TRBJ2-2 and V is TRBV7-8; D is unresolved. Material: blood. This receptor was taken from a woman aged 18-29 years in good health. In DNA, the CDR3 is TGTGCCACACAAGACCGATCGTCCGGGGAGCTGTTTTTT. It yields the protein CATQDRSSGELFF.